The 8 T cell receptor beta chains in this list originate from one sample, sequenced in a study of neurological immune-mediated disorders. Each CDR3 protein gets one entry after TCRdb re-called the 5' RACE reads with MiXCR. The top ten clones hold roughly 1.3% of a sample with around 130,000 distinct CDR3 sequences, about 3.2% of them seen once. Source material: PBMCs. The receptors come from a woman between 25 and 40 years old with multiple sclerosis.

This chain joins TRBV20-1 and TRBJ2-5, with 8 bases identical to TRBD1. The CDR3 loop spans 15 amino acids. Looked up from germline, CDR1 is DFQATT and CDR2 is SNEGSKA (reference sequence). V lost 3 bases, J lost 4 bases, and 10 bases stayed unmatched. The CDR3 DNA is TGCAGTGCTAGCAGACAGGGGCAGGTGGGAGAGACCCAGTACTTC. Its protein product is CSASRQGQVGETQYF.

This clonotype was detected ten times or more. CDR3 loop: CASSFEGVDGYTF. The CDR3 nucleotides read TGCGCCAGCAGTTTCGAGGGGGTGGATGGCTACACCTTC. The V and J genes are TRBV5-1 and TRBJ1-2; D is perhaps TRBD1 (6 bases). Germline V gene lookup returns CDR1 SGHRS and CDR2 YFSETQ. CDR3 size: 13 residues. Between the trimmed V and J ends, which lost 5 bases and 6 bases, there was a span of 14 bases.

This clonotype has ten or more counts. The rearrangement links TRBV5-1 to TRBJ1-1, with D possibly TRBD1 on 5 matching bases. The V end lost 4 bases, the J end lost 4 bases, and 11 bases lay between the germline ends. This CDR3 is 13 amino acids long. Germline V gives CDR1 SGHRS, CDR2 YFSETQ. CDR3 in amino acids: CASSPAGTTEAFF. CDR3 DNA sequence: TGCGCCAGCAGCCCAGCAGGGACCACTGAAGCTTTCTTT.

This clonotype was found many times. The rearrangement joins TRBV3-1 to TRBJ2-7; 7 bases agree with TRBD2. The CDR3 has 15 amino acids. The V gene end was trimmed by 0 bases and the J gene end by 2 bases; junction bases not matched to a gene: 4. CDR1 and CDR2 (germline): LGHDT, YNNKEL (reference sequence). CDR3 amino acids: CASSQDSSGPYEQYF. CDR3 nucleotides: TGTGCCAGCAGCCAAGACTCTAGCGGTCCCTACGAGCAGTACTTC.

In this sample, this clonotype turned up many times. V and J are TRBV5-1 and TRBJ2-3; 10 nucleotides align to TRBD2. V was pared by 0 bases and J by 4 bases, with 5 bases of the junction left unmatched. CDR1 is SGHRS, CDR2 YFSETQ, per germline. This CDR3 contains 16 residues. The CDR3 protein is CASSLALAGDADTQYF. The CDR3 DNA follows: TGCGCCAGCAGCTTGGCTCTAGCGGGGGACGCAGATACGCAGTATTTT.

This clonotype was counted many times. V and J are TRBV6-5 and TRBJ2-3, with 8 bases that match TRBD2. Looked up from germline, CDR1 is MNHEY and CDR2 is SVGAGI. CDR3 length: 16 residues. V dropped 2 bases and J dropped 2; count of bases not matched to a gene: 6. CDR3 bases: TGTGCCAGCAGTTACCAAGCGGGGGCCCCCACAGATACGCAGTATTTT. Protein product: CASSYQAGAPTDTQYF.

Regarding this clonotype: This may be a read error, as it is one base from a much larger clone. V usage is TRBV5-1 and J usage is TRBJ2-1; the D is unclear. The CDR3 is 14 amino acids. Trimming stripped 3 bases from V and 8 bases from J, with 15 bases between. Germline CDR1 SGHRS, CDR2 YFSETQ. The CDR3 DNA reads TGCGCCAGCAGCTCGCTCACGGGCCTTGATGAGCAGTTCTTC. Its translation is CASSSLTGLDEQFF.

This clonotype has a count of ten or more. V gene TRBV20-1 combines with J gene TRBJ2-7; D gene uncertain. Between the trimmed V and J ends, which lost 4 bases and 6 bases, there was a span of 10 bases. Germline V gene data show CDR1 as DFQATT and CDR2 as SNEGSKA (reference sequence). The CDR3 is made up of 11 amino acids. The CDR3 here is CSATALPEQYF. CDR3 nucleotide sequence: TGCAGTGCTACCGCACTTCCCGAGCAGTACTTC.